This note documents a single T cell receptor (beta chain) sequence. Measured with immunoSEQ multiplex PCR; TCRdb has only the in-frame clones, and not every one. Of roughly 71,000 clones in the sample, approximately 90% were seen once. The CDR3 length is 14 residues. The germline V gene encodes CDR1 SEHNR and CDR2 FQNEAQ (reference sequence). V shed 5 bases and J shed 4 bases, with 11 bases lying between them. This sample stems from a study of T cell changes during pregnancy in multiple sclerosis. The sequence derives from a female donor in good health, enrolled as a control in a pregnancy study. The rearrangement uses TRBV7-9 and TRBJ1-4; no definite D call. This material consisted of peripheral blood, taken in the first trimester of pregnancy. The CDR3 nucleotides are TGTGCCAGCAGCCGGTCGGGGTTTAATGAAAAACTGTTTTTT. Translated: CASSRSGFNEKLFF.